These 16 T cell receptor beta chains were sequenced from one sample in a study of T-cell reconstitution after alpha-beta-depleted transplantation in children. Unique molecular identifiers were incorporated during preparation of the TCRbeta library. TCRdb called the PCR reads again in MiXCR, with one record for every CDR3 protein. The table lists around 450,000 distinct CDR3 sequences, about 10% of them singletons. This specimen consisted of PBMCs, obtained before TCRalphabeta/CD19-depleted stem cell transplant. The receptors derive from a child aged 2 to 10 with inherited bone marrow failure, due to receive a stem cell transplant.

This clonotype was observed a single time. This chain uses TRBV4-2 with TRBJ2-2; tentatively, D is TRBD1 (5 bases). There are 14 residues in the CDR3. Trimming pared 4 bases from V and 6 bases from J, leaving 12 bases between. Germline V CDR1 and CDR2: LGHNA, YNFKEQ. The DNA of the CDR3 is TGTGCCAGCAGCCTTTGGGGCCGCTCCGGGGAGCTGTTTTTT. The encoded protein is CASSLWGRSGELFF.

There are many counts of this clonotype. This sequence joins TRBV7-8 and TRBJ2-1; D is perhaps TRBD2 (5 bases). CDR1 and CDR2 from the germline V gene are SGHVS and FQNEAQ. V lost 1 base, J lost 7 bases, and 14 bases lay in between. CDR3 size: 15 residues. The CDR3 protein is CASSLVPSRGNEQFF. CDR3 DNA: TGTGCCAGCAGCTTAGTGCCTAGCCGGGGTAATGAGCAGTTCTTC.

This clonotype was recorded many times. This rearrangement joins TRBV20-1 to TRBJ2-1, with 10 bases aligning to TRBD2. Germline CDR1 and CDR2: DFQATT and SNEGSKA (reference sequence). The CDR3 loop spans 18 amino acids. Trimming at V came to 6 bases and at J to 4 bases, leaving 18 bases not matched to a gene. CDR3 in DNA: TGCAGTGCCAAGAGATACCGGCCCGGGACTAGCGTATACAATGAGCAGTTCTTC. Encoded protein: CSAKRYRPGTSVYNEQFF.

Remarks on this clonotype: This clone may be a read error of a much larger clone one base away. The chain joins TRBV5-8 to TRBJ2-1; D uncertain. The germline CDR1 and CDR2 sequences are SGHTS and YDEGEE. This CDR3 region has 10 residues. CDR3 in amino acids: CTSSLWSEFF. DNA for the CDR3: TGTACCAGCAGCTTGTGGTCGGAGTTCTTC.

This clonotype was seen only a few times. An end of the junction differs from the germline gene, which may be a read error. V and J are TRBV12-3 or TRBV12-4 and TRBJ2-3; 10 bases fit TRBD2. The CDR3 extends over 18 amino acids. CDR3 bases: TGTGCCAGCTGTTTAAAACGTGAGGCTAGCGGGAGTGGAGATACGCAGTATTTT. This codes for CASCLKREASGSGDTQYF.

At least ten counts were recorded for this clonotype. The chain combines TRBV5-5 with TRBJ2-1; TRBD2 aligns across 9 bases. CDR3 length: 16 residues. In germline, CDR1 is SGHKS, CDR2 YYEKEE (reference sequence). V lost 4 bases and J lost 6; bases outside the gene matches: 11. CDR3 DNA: TGTGCCAGCAGCCCCTCTAGCGGGATATTGTTCAATGAGCAGTTCTTC. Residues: CASSPSSGILFNEQFF.

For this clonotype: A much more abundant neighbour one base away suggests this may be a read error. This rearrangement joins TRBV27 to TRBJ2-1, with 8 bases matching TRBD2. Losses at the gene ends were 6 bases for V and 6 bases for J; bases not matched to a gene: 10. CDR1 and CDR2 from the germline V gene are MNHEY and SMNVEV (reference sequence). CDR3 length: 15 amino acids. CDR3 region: CASRGAAGAGNEQFF. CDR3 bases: TGTGCCAGCAGAGGAGCAGCGGGAGCAGGCAATGAGCAGTTCTTC.

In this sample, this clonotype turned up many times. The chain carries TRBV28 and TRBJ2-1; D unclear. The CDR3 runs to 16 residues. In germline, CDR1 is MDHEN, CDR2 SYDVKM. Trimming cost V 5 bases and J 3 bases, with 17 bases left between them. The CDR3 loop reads CASSPTGSGYYNEQFF. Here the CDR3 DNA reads TGTGCCAGCAGTCCAACCGGATCCGGCTACTACAATGAGCAGTTCTTC.

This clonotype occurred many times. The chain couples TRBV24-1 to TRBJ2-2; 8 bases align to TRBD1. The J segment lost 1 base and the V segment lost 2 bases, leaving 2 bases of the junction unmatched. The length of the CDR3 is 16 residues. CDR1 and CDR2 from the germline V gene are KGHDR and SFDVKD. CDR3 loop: CATSDSGQGNTGELFF. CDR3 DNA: TGTGCCACCAGTGATTCCGGACAGGGGAACACCGGGGAGCTGTTTTTT.

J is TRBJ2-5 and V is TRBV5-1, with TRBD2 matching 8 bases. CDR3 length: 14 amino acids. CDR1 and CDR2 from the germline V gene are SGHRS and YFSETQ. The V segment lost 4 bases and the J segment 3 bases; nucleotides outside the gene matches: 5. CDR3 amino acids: CASSPLTSEETQYF. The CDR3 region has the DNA TGCGCCAGCAGCCCGCTGACTAGCGAAGAGACCCAGTACTTC.

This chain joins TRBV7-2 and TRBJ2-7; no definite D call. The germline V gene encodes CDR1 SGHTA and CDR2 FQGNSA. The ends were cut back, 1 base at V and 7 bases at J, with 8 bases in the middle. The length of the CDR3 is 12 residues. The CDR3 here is CASSLVAEEQYF. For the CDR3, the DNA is TGTGCCAGCAGCTTAGTCGCGGAGGAGCAGTACTTC. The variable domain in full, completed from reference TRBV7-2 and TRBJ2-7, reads GAGVSQSPSNKVTEKGKDVELRCDPISGHTALYWYRQSLGQGLEFLIYFQGNSAPDKSGLPSDRFSAERTGGSVSTLTIQRTQQEDSAVYLCASSLVAEEQYFGPGTRLTVT.

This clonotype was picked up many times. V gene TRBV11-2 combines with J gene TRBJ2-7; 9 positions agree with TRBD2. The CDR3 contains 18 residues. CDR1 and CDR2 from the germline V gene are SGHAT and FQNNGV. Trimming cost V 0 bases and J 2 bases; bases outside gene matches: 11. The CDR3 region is CASSLDTSGHPSAYEQYF. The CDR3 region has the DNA TGTGCCAGCAGCTTAGATACTAGCGGGCACCCCTCGGCCTACGAGCAGTACTTC.

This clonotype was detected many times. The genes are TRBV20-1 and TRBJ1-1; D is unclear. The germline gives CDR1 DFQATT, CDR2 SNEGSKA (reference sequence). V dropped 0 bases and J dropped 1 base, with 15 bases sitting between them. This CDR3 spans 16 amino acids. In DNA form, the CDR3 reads TGCAGTGCTAGAGATTTCTCCCGCCAGCCGAACACTGAAGCTTTCTTT. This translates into CSARDFSRQPNTEAFF.

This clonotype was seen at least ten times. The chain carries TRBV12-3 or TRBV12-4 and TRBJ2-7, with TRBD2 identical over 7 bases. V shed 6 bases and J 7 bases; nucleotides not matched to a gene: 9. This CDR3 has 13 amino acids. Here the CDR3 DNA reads TGTGCCAGCAGCCCTGGGGGGGGTGGAGAGCAGTACTTC. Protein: CASSPGGGGEQYF.

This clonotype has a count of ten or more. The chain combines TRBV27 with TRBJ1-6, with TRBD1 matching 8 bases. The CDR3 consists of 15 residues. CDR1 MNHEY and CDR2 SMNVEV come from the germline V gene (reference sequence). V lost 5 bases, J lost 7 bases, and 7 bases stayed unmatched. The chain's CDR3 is CASSAGQGTNSPLHF. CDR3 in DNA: TGTGCCAGCAGTGCAGGACAGGGAACGAATTCACCCCTCCACTTT.

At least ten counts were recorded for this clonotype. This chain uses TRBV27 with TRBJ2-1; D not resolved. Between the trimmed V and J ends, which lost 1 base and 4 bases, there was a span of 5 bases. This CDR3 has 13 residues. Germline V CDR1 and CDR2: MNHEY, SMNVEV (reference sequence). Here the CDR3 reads CASSLFQYNEQFF. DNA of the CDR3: TGTGCCAGCAGTTTATTCCAATACAATGAGCAGTTCTTC.